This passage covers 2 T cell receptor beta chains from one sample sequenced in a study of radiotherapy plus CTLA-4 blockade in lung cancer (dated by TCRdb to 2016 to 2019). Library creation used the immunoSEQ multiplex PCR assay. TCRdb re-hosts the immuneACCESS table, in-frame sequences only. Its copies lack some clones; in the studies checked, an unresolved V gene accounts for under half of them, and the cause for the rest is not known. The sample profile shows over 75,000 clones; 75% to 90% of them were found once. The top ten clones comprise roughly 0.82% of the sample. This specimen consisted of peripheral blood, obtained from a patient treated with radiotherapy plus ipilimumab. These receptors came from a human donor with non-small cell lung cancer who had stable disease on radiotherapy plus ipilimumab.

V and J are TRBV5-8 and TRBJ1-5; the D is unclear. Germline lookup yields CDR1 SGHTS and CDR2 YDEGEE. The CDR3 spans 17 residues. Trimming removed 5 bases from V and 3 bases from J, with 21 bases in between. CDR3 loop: CASRPTKVGQVNQPQHF. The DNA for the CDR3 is TGTGCCAGCAGACCCACCAAAGTCGGGCAGGTCAATCAGCCCCAGCATTTT.

CDR3 amino acids: CASSILAGDTDTQYF. The CDR3 coding sequence is TGTGCCAGCAGCATTTTAGCGGGAGACACAGATACGCAGTATTTT. The chain has TRBV9 and TRBJ2-3; 9 nucleotides match TRBD2. Germline CDR1 is SGDLS and CDR2 is YYNGEE. The CDR3 covers 15 residues. V dropped 4 bases and J dropped 2; count of bases not matched to a gene: 5.